These 11 T cell receptor beta chains share one sample of origin, sequenced in a study of cytomegalovirus exposure and HLA in healthy donors. The PCR used 60 Vbeta and 13 Jbeta primers. Data came from immunoSEQ multiplex PCR; TCRdb stores just in-frame clones and leaves some out. In the table there are fewer than 250,000 clones, roughly 80% of which are singletons. The sequencing sample was made of PBMCs. These TCRs come from a man aged 30-40 years in good health and CMV-seronegative.

This rearrangement joins TRBV28 to TRBJ1-5, with D tentatively TRBD1 (5 bases). The CDR3 extends over 16 amino acids. V gave up 1 base and J gave up 0 bases, with 10 bases separating them. Germline V gene data show CDR1 as MDHEN and CDR2 as SYDVKM. The CDR3 bases are TGTGCCAGCAGTTTATCGACAGAATATAGCAATCAGCCCCAGCATTTT. Amino acids: CASSLSTEYSNQPQHF.

The chain carries TRBV19 and TRBJ1-1; perhaps TRBD1 as D (6 bases). Germline lookup yields CDR1 LNHDA and CDR2 SQIVND (reference sequence). The CDR3 has 12 amino acids. The V end was cut by 9 bases, the J end by 4 bases, with 12 bases between. Written as DNA, the CDR3 is TGTGCCAGCCGGGACACCGTCACTGAAGCTTTCTTT. It translates to CASRDTVTEAFF.

This clone has only a few counts. The chain has TRBV19 and TRBJ1-2; 8 nucleotides agree with TRBD1. The CDR3 has 15 residues. J gave up 1 base and V 3 bases, and 4 bases lay outside the gene matches. Germline V gene sequence: CDR1 LNHDA, CDR2 SQIVND (reference sequence). The CDR3 DNA follows: TGTGCCAGTAGTATGACCGGGACAGGTAACTATGGCTACACCTTC. This sequence encodes CASSMTGTGNYGYTF.

The chain combines TRBV11-2 with TRBJ2-2; no definite D call. V was trimmed by 1 base and J by 1 base, leaving 10 bases between them. The CDR3 loop spans 16 amino acids. CDR1 SGHAT and CDR2 FQNNGV come from the germline V gene. DNA for the CDR3: TGTGCCAGCAGCTTAGGGCCGCGGCAGAACACCGGGGAGCTGTTTTTT. Protein product: CASSLGPRQNTGELFF.

This chain connects TRBV5-8 to TRBJ1-5, with D possibly being TRBD1 (6 bases). The germline V gene has CDR1 SGHTS and CDR2 YDEGEE. The CDR3 has 15 amino acids. Trimming shortened V by 3 bases and J by 0 bases, and 10 bases separated the two germline ends. CDR3 DNA sequence: TGTGCCAGCAGCTCTGGACAGATTAGCAATCAGCCCCAGCATTTT. It encodes CASSSGQISNQPQHF.

Comments on this clone: An end of the junction does not agree with germline; a read error may underlie this. The chain uses TRBV7-9 and TRBJ2-7; 10 bases agree with TRBD1. Germline V gene data show CDR1 as SEHNR and CDR2 as FQNEAQ (reference sequence). CDR3 length equals 15 residues. The CDR3 sequence is CSSSSPDRGLHEQYF. CDR3 DNA sequence: TGTTCCAGCAGCTCCCCAGACAGGGGGCTTCACGAGCAGTACTTC. Complete variable domain (other parts from reference TRBV7-9 and TRBJ2-7): DTGVSQNPRHKITKRGQNVTFRCDPISEHNRLYWYRQTLGQGPEFLTYFQNEAQLEKSRLLSDRFSAERPKGSFSTLEIQRTEQGDSAMYLCSSSSPDRGLHEQYFGPGTRLTVT.

The CDR3 spells CASSPTLGQGAREQYF. DNA for the CDR3: TGCGCCAGCAGTCCTACCCTAGGACAGGGGGCGAGGGAGCAGTACTTC. J is TRBJ2-5 and V is TRBV5-1, with TRBD1 identical over 11 bases. From germline, CDR1 is SGHRS and CDR2 YFSETQ. V lost 5 bases, J lost 11 bases, and 17 bases stayed unmatched. CDR3 length: 16 residues. The whole variable domain, filled in from reference TRBV5-1 and TRBJ2-5, reads KAGVTQTPRYLIKTRGQQVTLSCSPISGHRSVSWYQQTPGQGLQFLFEYFSETQRNKGNFPGRFSGRQFSNSRSEMNVSTLELGDSALYLCASSPTLGQGAREQYFGPGTRLLVL.

The rearrangement uses TRBV15 and TRBJ2-5, with a tentative D call TRBD1 (7 bases). This CDR3 has 15 residues. CDR1 is LNHNV, CDR2 YYDKDF, per germline (reference sequence). With 3 bases removed from V and 2 bases from J, the gap between germline ends came to 13 bases. In DNA form, the CDR3 reads TGTGCCACCAGCAGGGGAGGACAGGAACAAGAGACCCAGTACTTC. Its translation is CATSRGGQEQETQYF.

This chain uses TRBV2 with TRBJ2-5; possibly TRBD1 for D (6 bases). V gave up 9 bases and J gave up 4 bases, with 21 bases separating them. In germline, CDR1 is SNHLY, CDR2 FYNNEI. CDR3 length: 15 residues. The CDR3 region has the DNA TGTGCCAGTCGGGGCCGGGACACCTCAAGAGAGACCCAGTACTTC. It yields the protein CASRGRDTSRETQYF. Supplemented by reference TRBV2 and TRBJ2-5, the full variable domain reads EPEVTQTPSHQVTQMGQEVILRCVPISNHLYFYWYRQILGQKVEFLVSFYNNEISEKSEIFDDQFSVERPDGSNFTLKIRSTKLEDSAMYFCASRGRDTSRETQYFGPGTRLLVL.

The chain is built from TRBV28 and TRBJ2-4, with 7 bases fitting TRBD1. Per germline, CDR1 MDHEN and CDR2 SYDVKM. The CDR3 covers 16 residues. Losses at the gene ends were 3 bases for V and 3 bases for J; bases not matched to a gene: 8. The CDR3, as DNA: TGTGCCAGCAGTTTGCGGCCCACAGGGGTCAAAAACATTCAGTACTTC. It encodes CASSLRPTGVKNIQYF.

This clone was picked up a small number of times. The J gene is TRBJ1-4, the V gene TRBV18; maybe TRBD1 (5 bases). Deletions cut 1 base from V and 7 bases from J, with 13 bases between. CDR3 length: 15 residues. From germline, CDR1 is KGHSH and CDR2 LQKENI. CDR3 in amino acids: CASSPLQGSREKLFF. The CDR3 region has the DNA TGTGCCAGCTCACCACTCCAGGGCAGTCGTGAAAAACTGTTTTTT.